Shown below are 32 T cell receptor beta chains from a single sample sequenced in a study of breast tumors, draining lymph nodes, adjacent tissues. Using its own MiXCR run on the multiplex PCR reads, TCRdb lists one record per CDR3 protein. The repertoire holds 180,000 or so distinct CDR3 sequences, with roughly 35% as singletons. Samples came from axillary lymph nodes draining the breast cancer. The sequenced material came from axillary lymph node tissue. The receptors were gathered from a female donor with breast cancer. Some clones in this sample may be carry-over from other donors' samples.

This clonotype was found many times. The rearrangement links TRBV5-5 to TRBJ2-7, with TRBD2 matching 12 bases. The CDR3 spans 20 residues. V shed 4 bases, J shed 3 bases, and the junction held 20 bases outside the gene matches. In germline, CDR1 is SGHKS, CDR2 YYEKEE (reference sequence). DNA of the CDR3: TGTGCCAGCAGCCCCTTGTGGGGCGAGACTAGCGGGAGTTCGGGCTACGAGCAGTACTTC. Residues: CASSPLWGETSGSSGYEQYF.

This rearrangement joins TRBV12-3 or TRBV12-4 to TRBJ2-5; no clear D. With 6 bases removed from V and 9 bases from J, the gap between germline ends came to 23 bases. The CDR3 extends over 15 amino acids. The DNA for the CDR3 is TGTGCCAGCAGCCGCGGCCCCCGAGTAATGAAGGCCCAGTACTTC. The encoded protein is CASSRGPRVMKAQYF.

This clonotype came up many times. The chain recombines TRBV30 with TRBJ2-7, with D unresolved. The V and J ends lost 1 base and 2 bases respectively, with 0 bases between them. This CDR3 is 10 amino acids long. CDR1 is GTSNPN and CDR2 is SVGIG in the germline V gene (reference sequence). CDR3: CAWSAYEQYF. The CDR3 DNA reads TGTGCCTGGAGTGCCTACGAGCAGTACTTC.

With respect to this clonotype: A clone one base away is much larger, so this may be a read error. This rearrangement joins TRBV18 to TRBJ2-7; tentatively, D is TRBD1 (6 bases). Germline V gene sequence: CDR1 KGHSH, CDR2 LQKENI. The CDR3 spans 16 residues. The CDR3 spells CASSPEQGFWSYVQYF. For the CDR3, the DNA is TGTGCCAGCTCACCTGAACAGGGTTTTTGGTCCTACGTGCAGTACTTC.

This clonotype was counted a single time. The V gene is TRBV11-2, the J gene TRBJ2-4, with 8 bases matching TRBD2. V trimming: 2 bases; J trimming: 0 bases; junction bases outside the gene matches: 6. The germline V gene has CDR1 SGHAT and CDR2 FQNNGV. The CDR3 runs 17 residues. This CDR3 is CASSLIGGAVAKNIQYF. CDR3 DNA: TGTGCCAGCAGCTTAATCGGGGGGGCGGTAGCCAAAAACATTCAGTACTTC.

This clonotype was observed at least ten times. CDR3 amino acids: CASSLPAGTGDLFYGYTF. The CDR3 nucleotides read TGTGCCAGCAGCTTGCCGGCAGGGACAGGGGATTTATTCTATGGCTACACCTTC. V gene TRBV5-8 combines with J gene TRBJ1-2; TRBD1 aligns across 10 bases. Germline CDR1 SGHTS, CDR2 YDEGEE. Trimming removed 1 base from V and 4 bases from J; junction bases left unmatched: 13. The CDR3 is made up of 18 amino acids.

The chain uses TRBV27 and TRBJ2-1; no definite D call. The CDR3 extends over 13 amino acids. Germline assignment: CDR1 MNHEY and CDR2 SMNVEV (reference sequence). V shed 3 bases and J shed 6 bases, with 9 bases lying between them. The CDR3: CASSLSFPNEQFF. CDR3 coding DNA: TGTGCCAGCAGTTTGTCCTTCCCCAATGAGCAGTTCTTC.

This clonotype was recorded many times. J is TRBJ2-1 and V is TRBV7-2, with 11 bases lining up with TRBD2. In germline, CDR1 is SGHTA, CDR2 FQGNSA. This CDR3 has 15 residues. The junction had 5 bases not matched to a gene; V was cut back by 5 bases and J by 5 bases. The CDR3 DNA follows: TGTGCCAGCAGCAGGGCTAGCGGGAGGAACAATGAGCAGTTCTTC. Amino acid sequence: CASSRASGRNNEQFF. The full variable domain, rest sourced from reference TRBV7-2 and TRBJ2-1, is GAGVSQSPSNKVTEKGKDVELRCDPISGHTALYWYRQSLGQGLEFLIYFQGNSAPDKSGLPSDRFSAERTGGSVSTLTIQRTQQEDSAVYLCASSRASGRNNEQFFGPGTRLTVL.

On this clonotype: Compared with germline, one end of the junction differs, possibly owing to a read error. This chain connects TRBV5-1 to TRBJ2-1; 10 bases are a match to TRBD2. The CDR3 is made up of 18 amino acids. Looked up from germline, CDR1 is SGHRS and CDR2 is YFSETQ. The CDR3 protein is CASKSSTSGGASYNEQSF. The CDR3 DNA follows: TGCGCCAGCAAGTCATCTACCAGCGGGGGGGCTTCTTACAATGAGCAGTCCTTC. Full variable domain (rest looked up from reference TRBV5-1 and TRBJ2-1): KAGVTQTPRYLIKTRGQQVTLSCSPISGHRSVSWYQQTPGQGLQFLFEYFSETQRNKGNFPGRFSGRQFSNSRSEMNVSTLELGDSALYLCASKSSTSGGASYNEQSFGPGTRLTVL.

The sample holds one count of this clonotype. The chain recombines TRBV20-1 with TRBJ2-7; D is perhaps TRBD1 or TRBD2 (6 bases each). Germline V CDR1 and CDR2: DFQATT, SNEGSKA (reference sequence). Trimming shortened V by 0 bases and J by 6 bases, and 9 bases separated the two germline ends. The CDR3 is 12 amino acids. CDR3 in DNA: TGCAGTGCTAGAGATGGGGGGCCCGAGCAGTACTTC. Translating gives CSARDGGPEQYF.

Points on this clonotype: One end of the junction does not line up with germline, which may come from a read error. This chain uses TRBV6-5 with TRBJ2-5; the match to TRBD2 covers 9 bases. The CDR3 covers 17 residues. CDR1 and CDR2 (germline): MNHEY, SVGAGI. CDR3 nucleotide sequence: TGTGCCAGCAGTAACTCTTCGGCTAGCGGGGACCAAGGGACCCAGTACTTC. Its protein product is CASSNSSASGDQGTQYF.

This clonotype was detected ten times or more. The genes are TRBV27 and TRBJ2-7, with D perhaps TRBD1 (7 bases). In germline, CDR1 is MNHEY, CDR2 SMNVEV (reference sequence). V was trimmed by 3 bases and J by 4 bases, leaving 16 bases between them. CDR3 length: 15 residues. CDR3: CASSLTGIGRYEQYF. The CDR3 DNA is TGTGCCAGCAGTTTGACAGGGATAGGGAGGTACGAGCAGTACTTC.

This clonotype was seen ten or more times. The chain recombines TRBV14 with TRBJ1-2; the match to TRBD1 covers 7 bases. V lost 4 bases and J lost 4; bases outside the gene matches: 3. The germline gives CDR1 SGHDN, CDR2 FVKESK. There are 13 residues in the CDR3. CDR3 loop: CASSLGQSYGYTF. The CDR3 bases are TGTGCCAGCAGCCTGGGACAGAGCTATGGCTACACCTTC. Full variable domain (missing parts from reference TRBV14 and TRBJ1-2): EAGVTQFPSHSVIEKGQTVTLRCDPISGHDNLYWYRRVMGKEIKFLLHFVKESKQDESGMPNNRFLAERTGGTYSTLKVQPAELEDSGVYFCASSLGQSYGYTFGSGTRLTVV.

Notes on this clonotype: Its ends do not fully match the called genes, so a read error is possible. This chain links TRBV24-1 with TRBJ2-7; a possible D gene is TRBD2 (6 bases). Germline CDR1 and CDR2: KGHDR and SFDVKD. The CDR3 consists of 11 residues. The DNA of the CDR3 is TGTGCCACCAGTGATCCCTCCCGGGGGAACTTC. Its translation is CATSDPSRGNF.

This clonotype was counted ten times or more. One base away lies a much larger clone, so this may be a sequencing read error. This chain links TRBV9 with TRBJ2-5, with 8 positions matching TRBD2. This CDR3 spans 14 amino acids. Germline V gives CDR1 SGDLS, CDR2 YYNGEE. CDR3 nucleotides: TGTGCCAGCAGCGTAGCGGGAGGGGGAGAGACCCAGTCCTTC. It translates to CASSVAGGGETQSF.

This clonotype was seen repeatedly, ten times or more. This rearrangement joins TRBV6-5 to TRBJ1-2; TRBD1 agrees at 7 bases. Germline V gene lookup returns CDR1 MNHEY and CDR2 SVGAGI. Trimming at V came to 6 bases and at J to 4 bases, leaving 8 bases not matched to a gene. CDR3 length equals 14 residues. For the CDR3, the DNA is TGTGCCAGCAGCCCCTCCGGGACAGCCTATGGCTACACCTTC. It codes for CASSPSGTAYGYTF.

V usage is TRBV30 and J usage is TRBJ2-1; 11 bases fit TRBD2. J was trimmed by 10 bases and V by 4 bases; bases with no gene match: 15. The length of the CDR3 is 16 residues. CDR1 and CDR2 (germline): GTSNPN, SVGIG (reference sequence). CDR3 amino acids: CAWTGLAGTLGGEQFF. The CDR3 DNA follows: TGTGCCTGGACAGGACTAGCGGGTACCCTCGGGGGGGAGCAGTTCTTC.

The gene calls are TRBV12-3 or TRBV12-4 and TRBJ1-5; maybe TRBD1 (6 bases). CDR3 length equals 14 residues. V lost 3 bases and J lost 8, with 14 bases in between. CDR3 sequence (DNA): TGTGCCAGCAGTTTCGGGACACCCTCCGAGCCCCAGCATTTT. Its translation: CASSFGTPSEPQHF.

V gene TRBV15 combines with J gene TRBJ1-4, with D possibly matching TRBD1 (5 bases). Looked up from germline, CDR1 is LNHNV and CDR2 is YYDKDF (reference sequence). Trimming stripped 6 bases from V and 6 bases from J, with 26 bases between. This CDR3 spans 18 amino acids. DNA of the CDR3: TGTGCCACCAGTCCCAGCAGCTTGGTCGCCGGGACGGATGAAAAACTGTTTTTT. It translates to CATSPSSLVAGTDEKLFF. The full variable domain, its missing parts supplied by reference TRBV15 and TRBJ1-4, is DAMVIQNPRYQVTQFGKPVTLSCSQTLNHNVMYWYQQKSSQAPKLLFHYYDKDFNNEADTPDNFQSRRPNTSFCFLDIRSPGLGDTAMYLCATSPSSLVAGTDEKLFFGSGTQLSVL.

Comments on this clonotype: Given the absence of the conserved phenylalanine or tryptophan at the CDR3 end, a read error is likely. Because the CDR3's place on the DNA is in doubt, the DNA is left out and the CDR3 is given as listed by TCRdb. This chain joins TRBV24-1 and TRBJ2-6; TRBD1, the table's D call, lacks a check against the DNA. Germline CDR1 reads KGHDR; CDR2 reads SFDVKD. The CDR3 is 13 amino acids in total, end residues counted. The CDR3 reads CATSDATGSATNT.

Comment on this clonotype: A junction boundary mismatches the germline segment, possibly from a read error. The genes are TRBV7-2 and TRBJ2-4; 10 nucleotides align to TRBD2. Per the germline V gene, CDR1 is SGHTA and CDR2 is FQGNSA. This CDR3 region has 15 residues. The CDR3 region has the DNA TGTGCCAGCAGCTTCGCTAGCGGGAGATCAAACATTCAGCACTTC. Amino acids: CASSFASGRSNIQHF.

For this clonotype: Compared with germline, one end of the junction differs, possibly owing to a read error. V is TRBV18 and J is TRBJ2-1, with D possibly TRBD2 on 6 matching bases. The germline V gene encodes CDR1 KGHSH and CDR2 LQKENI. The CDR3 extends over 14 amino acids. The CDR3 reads CGSSLPGAYNEQFF. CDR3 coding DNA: TGTGGCAGCTCACTTCCGGGAGCCTACAATGAGCAGTTCTTC.

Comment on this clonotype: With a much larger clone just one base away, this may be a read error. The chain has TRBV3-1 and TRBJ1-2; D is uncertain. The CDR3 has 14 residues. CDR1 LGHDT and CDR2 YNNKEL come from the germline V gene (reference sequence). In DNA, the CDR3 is TGTGCCAGCAGCCAGAACCTGGAGGACTATGGCTGCACCTTC. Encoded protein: CASSQNLEDYGCTF.

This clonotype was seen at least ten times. CDR3 coding DNA: TGTGCCAGCAGCCCGCTTAGGGTACCAGATACGCAGTATTTT. Amino acid sequence: CASSPLRVPDTQYF. This chain connects TRBV9 to TRBJ2-3; D unclear. The germline V and J ends were trimmed by 4 bases and 4 bases, with 13 bases remaining between them. Germline values: CDR1 SGDLS, CDR2 YYNGEE. The CDR3 totals 14 residues.

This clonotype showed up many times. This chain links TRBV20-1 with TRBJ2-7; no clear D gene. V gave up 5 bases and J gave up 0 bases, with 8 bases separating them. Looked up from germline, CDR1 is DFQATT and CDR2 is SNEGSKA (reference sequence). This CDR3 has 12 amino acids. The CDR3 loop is CSADVSSYEQYF. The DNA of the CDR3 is TGCAGTGCTGATGTATCCTCCTACGAGCAGTACTTC.

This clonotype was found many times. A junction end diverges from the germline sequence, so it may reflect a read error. The CDR3 loop reads CASTPEAGGSYGYPF. CDR3 bases: TGTGCCAGCACACCTGAGGCAGGGGGCTCCTATGGCTACCCCTTC. The V call is TRBV7-2, the J call TRBJ1-2, with 8 bases matching TRBD1. CDR1 and CDR2 from the germline V gene are SGHTA and FQGNSA. The CDR3 runs 15 residues.

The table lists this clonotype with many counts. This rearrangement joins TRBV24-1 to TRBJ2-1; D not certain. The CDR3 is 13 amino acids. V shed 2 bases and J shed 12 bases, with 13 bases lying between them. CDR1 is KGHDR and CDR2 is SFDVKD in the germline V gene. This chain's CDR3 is CATSDSNAKGQFF. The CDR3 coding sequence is TGTGCCACCAGTGATTCGAACGCCAAGGGGCAGTTCTTC.

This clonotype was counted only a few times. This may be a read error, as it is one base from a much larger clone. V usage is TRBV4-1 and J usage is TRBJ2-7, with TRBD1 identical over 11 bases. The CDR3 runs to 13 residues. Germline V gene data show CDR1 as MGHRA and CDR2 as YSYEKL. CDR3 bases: TGCGCATCCGGGACAGGGGGTGCCTACGAGCAGTACTTC. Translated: CASGTGGAYEQYF.

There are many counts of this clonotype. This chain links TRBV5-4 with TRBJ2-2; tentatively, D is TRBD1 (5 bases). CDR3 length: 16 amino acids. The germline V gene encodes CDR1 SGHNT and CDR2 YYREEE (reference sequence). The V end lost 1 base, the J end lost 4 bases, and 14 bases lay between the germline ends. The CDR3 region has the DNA TGTGCCAGCAGCTTGCTAGGGCAGGGCAGCACCGGGGAGCTGTTTTTT. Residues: CASSLLGQGSTGELFF.

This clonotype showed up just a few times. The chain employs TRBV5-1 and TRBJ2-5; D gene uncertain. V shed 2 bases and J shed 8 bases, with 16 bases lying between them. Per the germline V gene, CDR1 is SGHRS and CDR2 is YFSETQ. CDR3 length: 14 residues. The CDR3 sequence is CASSLDVVRDTQYF. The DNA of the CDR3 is TGCGCCAGCAGCTTAGACGTCGTGAGAGACACCCAGTACTTC.

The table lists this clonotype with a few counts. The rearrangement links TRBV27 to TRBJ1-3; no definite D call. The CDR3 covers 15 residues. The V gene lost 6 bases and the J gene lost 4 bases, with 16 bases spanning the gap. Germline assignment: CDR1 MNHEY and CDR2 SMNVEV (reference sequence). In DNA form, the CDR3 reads TGTGCCAGCAGCCTCGGAGGACTCGGGGGAAACACCATATATTTT. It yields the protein CASSLGGLGGNTIYF.

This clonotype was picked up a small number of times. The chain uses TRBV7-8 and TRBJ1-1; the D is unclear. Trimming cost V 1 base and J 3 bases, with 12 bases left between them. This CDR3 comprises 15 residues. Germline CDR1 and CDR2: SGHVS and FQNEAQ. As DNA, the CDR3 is TGTGCCAGCAGCTTAGGGAGGTTACGCGACACTGAAGCTTTCTTT. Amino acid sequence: CASSLGRLRDTEAFF.